The 31 T cell receptor beta chains given below trace back to one sample, sequenced in a study of human T cells and chemical hapten exposure. As for time point: pre-sensitization, week 0. This sample's treatment: therapeutic diphenylcyclopropenone sensitization with weekly scalp DPC. TCRdb reprocessed the RACE reads via MiXCR and lists one record per CDR3 protein. Here the sample spans around 350,000 distinct CDR3 sequences, about 5% being singletons. The sequenced sample was whole blood, obtained in connection with sensitization to the hapten diphenylcyclopropenone (DPC). Receptors were obtained from a woman aged 18-30 years with alopecia areata. Some clones in this sample may be carry-over from other donors' samples.

The rearrangement links TRBV2 to TRBJ2-3; 10 nucleotides match TRBD2. CDR1 and CDR2 from the germline V gene are SNHLY and FYNNEI. V shed 4 bases and J 5 bases; nucleotides not matched to a gene: 15. CDR3 length: 18 amino acids. The chain's CDR3 is CASSGIAGGPGELDTQYF. In nucleotides, the CDR3 is TGTGCCAGCAGTGGGATAGCGGGGGGTCCCGGTGAATTAGATACGCAGTATTTT.

This clonotype occurred many times. This chain links TRBV28 with TRBJ1-4; TRBD1 aligns across 10 bases. This CDR3 is 16 amino acids long. The germline V gene encodes CDR1 MDHEN and CDR2 SYDVKM. J gave up 6 bases and V 4 bases, and 8 bases lay outside the gene matches. CDR3 in amino acids: CASSSPGTGDDEKLFF. The CDR3 nucleotides read TGTGCCAGCAGTTCCCCCGGGACAGGGGATGATGAAAAACTGTTTTTT.

The chain is built from TRBV5-6 and TRBJ2-2; 7 positions match TRBD1. CDR1 and CDR2 (germline): SGHDT, YYEEEE. Trimming cost V 1 base and J 4 bases; bases outside gene matches: 1. The CDR3 has 14 residues. The CDR3 spells CASSLTGVTGELFF. The CDR3 coding sequence is TGTGCCAGCAGCTTGACAGGGGTCACCGGGGAGCTGTTTTTT. Supplemented by reference TRBV5-6 and TRBJ2-2, the full variable domain reads DAGVTQSPTHLIKTRGQQVTLRCSPKSGHDTVSWYQQALGQGPQFIFQYYEEEERQRGNFPDRFSGHQFPNYSSELNVNALLLGDSALYLCASSLTGVTGELFFGEGSRLTVL.

This clonotype has only one observation. V is TRBV19 and J is TRBJ2-1; D might be TRBD1 or TRBD2, each matching 5 bases. V was clipped by 7 bases and J by 4 bases, with 17 bases between them. From germline, CDR1 is LNHDA and CDR2 SQIVND (reference sequence). This CDR3 contains 15 residues. CDR3 protein: CASTGGPRSYNEQFF. DNA of the CDR3: TGTGCCAGTACTGGGGGACCACGGTCATACAATGAGCAGTTCTTC.

In nucleotides, the CDR3 is TGCAGCCAAGAGGGGGGGGAGAGCACAGATACGCAGTATTTT. Amino acids: CSQEGGESTDTQYF. The gene calls are TRBV29-1 and TRBJ2-3, with D possibly matching TRBD2 (7 bases). The V gene's germline CDR1 is SQVTM and CDR2 ANQGSEA. V was clipped by 8 bases and J by 0 bases, with 15 bases between them. The length of the CDR3 is 14 residues.

Remarks on this clonotype: A single base separates this from a much larger clone, so it may be a read error. The rearrangement uses TRBV7-2 and TRBJ2-3; D unclear. Germline loops: CDR1 SGHTA, CDR2 FQGNSA. This CDR3 contains 13 residues. In nucleotides, the CDR3 is TGTGCCAGCAGCTCCGTGGGCACAGATACGGAGTATTTT. It yields the protein CASSSVGTDTEYF. The variable domain in full, completed from reference TRBV7-2 and TRBJ2-3, reads GAGVSQSPSNKVTEKGKDVELRCDPISGHTALYWYRQSLGQGLEFLIYFQGNSAPDKSGLPSDRFSAERTGGSVSTLTIQRTQQEDSAVYLCASSSVGTDTEYFGPGTRLTVL.

The sample holds many counts of this clonotype. The V gene is TRBV11-2, the J gene TRBJ2-7; D remains unclear. Germline V gene lookup returns CDR1 SGHAT and CDR2 FQNNGV. V was clipped by 5 bases and J by 4 bases, with 12 bases between them. CDR3 length equals 13 residues. The CDR3 protein is CASSLRVRYEQYF. CDR3 nucleotide sequence: TGTGCCAGCAGCCTGCGTGTTCGTTACGAGCAGTACTTC.

The CDR3 nucleotides read TGTGCCAGCAGCTTGGCCCCCACCGGGGAGCTGTTTTTT. This encodes CASSLAPTGELFF. This sequence joins TRBV5-6 and TRBJ2-2, with D unclear. Germline V CDR1 and CDR2: SGHDT, YYEEEE. The CDR3 is 13 amino acids. Trimming left V 0 bases short and J 4 bases short, with 4 bases between.

This clonotype has only a few counts. The gene calls are TRBV7-9 and TRBJ1-5; unclear D gene. Germline CDR1 and CDR2: SEHNR and FQNEAQ (reference sequence). The CDR3 extends over 17 amino acids. Trimming took 3 bases from V and 2 from J, leaving 17 bases between them. The CDR3, as DNA: TGTGCCAGCAGCTTGAGTCGTGGGGTGACTGGCAATCAGCCCCAGCATTTT. Amino acid sequence: CASSLSRGVTGNQPQHF.

The gene calls are TRBV4-2 and TRBJ2-5, with D perhaps given as TRBD1 or TRBD2 (5 bases each). Trimming left V 1 base short and J 5 bases short, with 5 bases between. CDR1 and CDR2 (germline): LGHNA, YNFKEQ. The CDR3 has 12 residues. CDR3 nucleotide sequence: TGTGCCAGCAGCCAAGGGGACGAGACCCAGTACTTC. Translation gives CASSQGDETQYF.

This clonotype has ten or more counts. The chain combines TRBV20-1 with TRBJ2-5; the match to TRBD2 covers 12 bases. The junction had 7 bases not matched to a gene; V was cut back by 3 bases and J by 5 bases. This CDR3 contains 15 residues. Germline-derived CDR1 and CDR2 are DFQATT and SNEGSKA (reference sequence). The CDR3 reads CSARTSGGREETQYF. CDR3 DNA: TGCAGTGCTAGGACTAGCGGGGGCCGAGAGGAGACCCAGTACTTC.

The rearrangement links TRBV5-4 to TRBJ1-1; D perhaps matches TRBD1 (6 bases). Between the trimmed V and J ends, which lost 2 bases and 3 bases, there was a span of 20 bases. Looked up from germline, CDR1 is SGHNT and CDR2 is YYREEE (reference sequence). The CDR3 runs to 17 residues. CDR3 in DNA: TGTGCCAGCAGCTTAAAGGTCGTACAGGGCTCGGACACTGAAGCTTTCTTT. Amino acid sequence: CASSLKVVQGSDTEAFF.

The rearrangement joins TRBV7-2 to TRBJ2-1; either TRBD1 or TRBD2 may fit D (5 bases each). The CDR3 is 15 residues long. V lost 5 bases and J lost 3, with 14 bases in between. Germline values: CDR1 SGHTA, CDR2 FQGNSA. CDR3 bases: TGTGCCAGCAGCAGAGAGACAGACTACTACAATGAGCAGTTCTTC. Its translation: CASSRETDYYNEQFF. Supplemented by reference TRBV7-2 and TRBJ2-1, the full variable domain reads GAGVSQSPSNKVTEKGKDVELRCDPISGHTALYWYRQSLGQGLEFLIYFQGNSAPDKSGLPSDRFSAERTGGSVSTLTIQRTQQEDSAVYLCASSRETDYYNEQFFGPGTRLTVL.

This clonotype has just a few counts. V is TRBV7-9 and J is TRBJ2-7, with a weak D call TRBD2 (6 bases). CDR1 is SEHNR, CDR2 FQNEAQ, per germline (reference sequence). The V end was cut by 1 base, the J end by 0 bases, with 10 bases between. This CDR3 contains 15 residues. In DNA, the CDR3 is TGTGCCAGCAGCTTAGGAGTAGCGGTCTCCTACGAGCAGTACTTC. As protein: CASSLGVAVSYEQYF.

The chain couples TRBV7-9 to TRBJ1-6; unclear D gene. The CDR3 consists of 15 residues. Per the germline V gene, CDR1 is SEHNR and CDR2 is FQNEAQ (reference sequence). V lost 8 bases, J lost 6 bases, and 17 bases lay in between. CDR3 region: CASRVEGDVNSPLHF. In DNA form, the CDR3 reads TGTGCCAGCCGGGTAGAGGGCGACGTTAATTCACCCCTCCACTTT.

In DNA, the CDR3 is TGTGCCAGCGCCGATCGACAAGCGGTCGCACCCCCCTATGGCTACACCTTC. It translates to CASADRQAVAPPYGYTF. This chain uses TRBV6-2 or TRBV6-3 with TRBJ1-2; no clear D. The CDR3 loop spans 17 amino acids. V lost 8 bases, J lost 4 bases, and 26 bases lay in between. Germline-derived CDR1 and CDR2 are MNHEY and SVGEGT.

This clonotype has more than one count but fewer than ten. The CDR3 DNA follows: TGTGCCAGCAGCCCACAGGGTTTCTACAATGAGCAGTTCTTC. It encodes CASSPQGFYNEQFF. The chain employs TRBV14 and TRBJ2-1, with D perhaps TRBD1 (6 bases). CDR3 length: 14 amino acids. V was trimmed by 4 bases and J by 3 bases, leaving 10 bases between them. Germline-derived CDR1 and CDR2 are SGHDN and FVKESK.

There are many counts of this clonotype. The V and J genes are TRBV6-2 or TRBV6-3 and TRBJ1-2; weak D call: TRBD1 (5 bases). The CDR3 contains 15 residues. The germline V gene has CDR1 MNHEY and CDR2 SVGEGT. V was clipped by 1 base and J by 2 bases, with 11 bases between them. CDR3 DNA: TGTGCCAGCAGTTACTACCGGGGCACCAACTATGGCTACACCTTC. Encoded protein: CASSYYRGTNYGYTF.

In its sample, this clonotype was seen many times. CDR3 sequence: CASSHGRVQETQYF. CDR3 nucleotide sequence: TGTGCCAGCAGCCACGGTCGAGTACAAGAGACCCAGTACTTC. The V call is TRBV14, the J call TRBJ2-5, with unresolved D. The CDR3 length is 14 residues. The V end lost 3 bases, the J end lost 2 bases, and 10 bases lay between the germline ends. Germline assignment: CDR1 SGHDN and CDR2 FVKESK.

This clonotype was detected a few times. This rearrangement joins TRBV6-1 to TRBJ1-3; D may be TRBD1 (5 bases). CDR1 MNHNS and CDR2 SASEGT come from the germline V gene. Trimming left V 6 bases short and J 4 bases short, with 16 bases between. This CDR3 is built from 15 residues. This chain's CDR3 is CASRIGQNPGNTIYF. The CDR3 bases are TGTGCCAGCAGAATAGGACAAAACCCAGGAAACACCATATATTTT.

This clonotype has only a few counts. The chain uses TRBV5-1 and TRBJ2-1, with TRBD1 as a possible D gene (5 bases). This CDR3 has 13 residues. Per the germline V gene, CDR1 is SGHRS and CDR2 is YFSETQ. Trimming removed 1 base from V and 6 bases from J, with 8 bases in between. The CDR3 sequence: CASSLPQGNEQFF. The CDR3 nucleotides read TGCGCCAGCAGCTTGCCCCAGGGCAATGAGCAGTTCTTC.

Many counts were recorded for this clonotype. The V call is TRBV27, the J call TRBJ2-2; D perhaps matches TRBD1 (6 bases). CDR3 length: 15 amino acids. V was pared by 5 bases and J by 6 bases, with 16 bases between. Germline loops: CDR1 MNHEY, CDR2 SMNVEV (reference sequence). As DNA, the CDR3 is TGTGCCAGCAGTAGGTTCACAGGGTCAGCCGGGGAGCTGTTTTTT. Translated, it gives CASSRFTGSAGELFF.

The chain uses TRBV19 and TRBJ2-6; TRBD1 agrees at 10 bases. V shed 5 bases, J shed 0 bases, and the junction held 4 bases outside the gene matches. The germline V gene has CDR1 LNHDA and CDR2 SQIVND (reference sequence). The CDR3 length is 17 residues. CDR3 nucleotides: TGTGCCAGTAGTGTGACAGGGGGCCTCTCTGGGGCCAACGTCCTGACTTTC. Translating it yields CASSVTGGLSGANVLTF.

This clonotype was counted between two and nine times. J is TRBJ2-7 and V is TRBV10-3; D perhaps matches TRBD1 (8 bases). The CDR3 spans 14 residues. The V end was cut by 6 bases, the J end by 4 bases, with 16 bases between. CDR1 ENHRY and CDR2 SYGVKD come from the germline V gene. The CDR3 protein is CAISDGQGGYEQYF. Written as DNA, the CDR3 is TGTGCCATCAGCGACGGACAGGGAGGGTACGAGCAGTACTTC.

V and J are TRBV5-1 and TRBJ2-2; no definite D call. CDR3 length equals 18 residues. Germline V gene data show CDR1 as SGHRS and CDR2 as YFSETQ. V lost 2 bases and J lost 0, with 17 bases in between. The chain's CDR3 is CASSLPHTGSSNTGELFF. The CDR3 DNA sequence: TGCGCCAGCAGCTTACCCCACACGGGCTCCTCGAACACCGGGGAGCTGTTTTTT.

This chain joins TRBV12-3 or TRBV12-4 and TRBJ2-6; D is undetermined. Trimming took 8 bases from V and 2 from J, leaving 16 bases between them. This CDR3 has 16 residues. The CDR3 region is CASRMLGPAGANVLTF. As DNA, the CDR3 is TGTGCCAGCCGTATGCTGGGCCCTGCTGGGGCCAACGTCCTGACTTTC.

The sample holds a few counts of this clonotype. CDR3 DNA: TGTGCCAGCAGCTTAACAGGAACTAGCAGTGAGCAGTTCTTC. Protein sequence: CASSLTGTSSEQFF. The chain has TRBV11-3 and TRBJ2-1, with D tentatively TRBD2 (6 bases). Trimming took off 2 bases at V and 9 bases at J, with 14 bases between the two ends. Germline V gene data show CDR1 as SGHNT and CDR2 as YENEEA. This CDR3 is built from 14 residues.

This chain uses TRBV5-1 with TRBJ2-7, with 10 bases fitting TRBD1. Germline V lookup: CDR1 SGHRS, CDR2 YFSETQ. The junction had 8 bases not matched to a gene; V was cut back by 4 bases and J by 4 bases. CDR3 length equals 15 residues. The CDR3 DNA sequence: TGCGCCAGCAGCGTTTCCGGGACAGGGGATTACGAGCAGTACTTC. The encoded protein is CASSVSGTGDYEQYF.

This clonotype was seen repeatedly, ten times or more. The chain employs TRBV29-1 and TRBJ2-3; D is unclear. Trimming shortened V by 5 bases and J by 1 base, and 28 bases separated the two germline ends. CDR3 length equals 19 residues. Germline loops: CDR1 SQVTM, CDR2 ANQGSEA. CDR3 in amino acids: CSVSPWWAAQDPGTDTQYF. The CDR3 DNA reads as TGCAGCGTTTCCCCCTGGTGGGCGGCCCAGGACCCCGGCACAGATACGCAGTATTTT.

This clonotype appeared many times. The genes are TRBV12-3 or TRBV12-4 and TRBJ1-2; 9 nucleotides match TRBD1. The CDR3 is 14 residues long. V was clipped by 6 bases and J by 2 bases; unmatched bases: 4. The CDR3: CASRDRGKNYGYTF. The CDR3 region has the DNA TGTGCCAGCAGAGACAGGGGGAAGAACTATGGCTACACCTTC.

This clonotype was seen more than once but under ten times. The CDR3 sequence is CSARPQTGGDPTDTQYF. CDR3 sequence (DNA): TGCAGTGCTAGACCTCAGACAGGGGGCGATCCAACAGATACGCAGTATTTT. V gene TRBV20-1 combines with J gene TRBJ2-3; 10 nucleotides line up with TRBD1. V was clipped by 2 bases and J by 3 bases; unmatched bases: 11. The germline CDR1 and CDR2 sequences are DFQATT and SNEGSKA (reference sequence). The CDR3 runs 17 residues.